This T cell receptor beta chain was recovered during a study of Ad26.COV2.S vaccination and SARS-CoV-2 variants. Study-wide findings and caveats: Substantial breadth was reported for post-vaccination spike-specific CD8+ and CD4+ T cells.

The sample's treatment: some 19 received Ad26.COV2.S at low or high dose, single or two shots; several received placebo; per-sample allocation not given. Material that was analyzed had been drawn on day 63 after the first vaccine or placebo injection. The CDR3 extends over 14 amino acids. V was clipped by 6 bases and J by 3 bases; unmatched bases: 5. CDR1 LNHDA and CDR2 SQIVND come from the germline V gene (reference sequence). Produced via immunoSEQ multiplex PCR; TCRdb's table is partial and in-frame only. The sample includes hundreds of thousands of clones, 90% of them seen just once. On this clone itself: Its specificity is unknown.

The TCR sequence derives from a person aged 18-65 years who received the Ad26.COV2.S COVID-19 vaccine or a placebo. This chain joins TRBV19 and TRBJ2-3, with 8 nucleotides matching TRBD1. The sequenced sample was peripheral blood, obtained in a trial of Ad26.COV2.S vaccine versus placebo. CDR3 nucleotides: TGTGCCAGTAGGATGACAGGGGTGACAGATACGCAGTATTTT. Protein: CASRMTGVTDTQYF. The variable domain in full, with the rest retrieved from reference TRBV19 and TRBJ2-3, is DGGITQSPKYLFRKEGQNVTLSCEQNLNHDAMYWYRQDPGQGLRLIYYSQIVNDFQKGDIAEGYSVSREKKESFPLTVTSAQKNPTAFYLCASRMTGVTDTQYFGPGTRLTVL.